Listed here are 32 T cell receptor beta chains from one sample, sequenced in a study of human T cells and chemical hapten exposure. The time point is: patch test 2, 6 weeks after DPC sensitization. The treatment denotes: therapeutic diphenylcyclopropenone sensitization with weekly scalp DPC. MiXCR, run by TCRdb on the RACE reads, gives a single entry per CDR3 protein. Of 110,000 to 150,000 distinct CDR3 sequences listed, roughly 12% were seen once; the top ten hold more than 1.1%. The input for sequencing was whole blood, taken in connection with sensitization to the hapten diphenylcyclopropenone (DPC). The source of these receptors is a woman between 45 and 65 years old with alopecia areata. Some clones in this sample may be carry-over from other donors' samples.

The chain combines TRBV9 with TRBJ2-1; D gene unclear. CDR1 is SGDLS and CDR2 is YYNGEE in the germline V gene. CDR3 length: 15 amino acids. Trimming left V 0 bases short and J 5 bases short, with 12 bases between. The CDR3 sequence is CASSVAFRLDNEQFF. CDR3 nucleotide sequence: TGTGCCAGCAGCGTAGCCTTTAGATTGGACAATGAGCAGTTCTTC.

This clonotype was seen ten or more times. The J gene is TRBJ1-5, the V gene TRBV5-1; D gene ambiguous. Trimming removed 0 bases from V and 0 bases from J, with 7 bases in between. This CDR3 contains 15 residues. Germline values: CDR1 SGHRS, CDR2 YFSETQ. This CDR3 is CASSLVGDSNQPQHF. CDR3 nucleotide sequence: TGCGCCAGCAGCTTGGTCGGTGATAGCAATCAGCCCCAGCATTTT.

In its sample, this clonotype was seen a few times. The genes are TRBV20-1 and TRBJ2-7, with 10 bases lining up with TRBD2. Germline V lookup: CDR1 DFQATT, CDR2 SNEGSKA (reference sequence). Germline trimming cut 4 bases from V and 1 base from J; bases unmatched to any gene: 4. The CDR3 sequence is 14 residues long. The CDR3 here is CSANLAGDSYEQYF. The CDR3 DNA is TGCAGTGCTAACCTAGCGGGGGATTCCTACGAGCAGTACTTC.

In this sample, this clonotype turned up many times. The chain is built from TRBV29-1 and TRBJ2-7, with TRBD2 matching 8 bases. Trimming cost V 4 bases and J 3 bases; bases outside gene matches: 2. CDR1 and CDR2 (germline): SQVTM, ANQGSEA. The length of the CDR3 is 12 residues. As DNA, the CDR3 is TGCAGCGTTGGGACTAGCAGCTACGAGCAGTACTTC. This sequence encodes CSVGTSSYEQYF.

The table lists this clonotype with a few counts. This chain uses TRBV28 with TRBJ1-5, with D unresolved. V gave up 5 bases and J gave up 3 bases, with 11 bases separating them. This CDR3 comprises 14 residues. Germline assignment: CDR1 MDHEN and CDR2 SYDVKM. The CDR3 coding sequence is TGTGCCAGCAGTGTTCTCGGGAACAATCAGCCCCAGCATTTT. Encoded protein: CASSVLGNNQPQHF.

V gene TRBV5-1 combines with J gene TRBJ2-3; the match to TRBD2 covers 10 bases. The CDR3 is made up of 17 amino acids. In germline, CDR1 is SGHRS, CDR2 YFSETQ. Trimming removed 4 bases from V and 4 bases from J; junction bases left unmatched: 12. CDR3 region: CASSPGGAGGPPDTQYF. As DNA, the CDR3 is TGCGCCAGCAGCCCCGGCGGAGCGGGAGGGCCTCCAGATACGCAGTATTTT.

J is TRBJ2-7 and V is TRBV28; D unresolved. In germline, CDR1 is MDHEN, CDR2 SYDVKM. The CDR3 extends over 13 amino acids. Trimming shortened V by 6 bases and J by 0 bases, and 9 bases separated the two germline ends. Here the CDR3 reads CASSHPGSYEQYF. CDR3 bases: TGTGCCAGCAGCCATCCGGGCTCCTACGAGCAGTACTTC.

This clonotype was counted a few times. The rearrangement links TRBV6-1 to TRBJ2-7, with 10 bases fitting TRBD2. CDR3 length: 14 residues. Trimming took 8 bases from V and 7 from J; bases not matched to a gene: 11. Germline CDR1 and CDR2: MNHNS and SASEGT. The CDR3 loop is CASQEASGSGEQYF. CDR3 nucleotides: TGTGCCAGCCAAGAGGCTAGCGGGAGTGGGGAGCAGTACTTC.

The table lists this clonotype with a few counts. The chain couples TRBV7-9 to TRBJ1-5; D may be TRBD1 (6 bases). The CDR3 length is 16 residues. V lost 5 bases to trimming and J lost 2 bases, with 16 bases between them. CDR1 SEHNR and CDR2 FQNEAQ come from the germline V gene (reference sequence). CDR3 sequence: CASSRTGLGGNQPQHF. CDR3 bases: TGTGCCAGCAGCAGAACAGGGCTCGGAGGCAATCAGCCCCAGCATTTT.

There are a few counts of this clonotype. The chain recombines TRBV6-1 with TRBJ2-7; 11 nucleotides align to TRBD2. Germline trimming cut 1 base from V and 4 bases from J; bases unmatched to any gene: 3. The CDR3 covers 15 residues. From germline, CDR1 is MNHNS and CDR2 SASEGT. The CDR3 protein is CASSEGTSGSYEQYF. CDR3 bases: TGTGCCAGCAGTGAAGGCACTAGCGGGAGTTACGAGCAGTACTTC.

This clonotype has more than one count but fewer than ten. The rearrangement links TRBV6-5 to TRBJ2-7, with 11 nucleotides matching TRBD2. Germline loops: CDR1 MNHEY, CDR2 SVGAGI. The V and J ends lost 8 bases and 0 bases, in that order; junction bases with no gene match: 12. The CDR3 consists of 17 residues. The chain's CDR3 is CASRINGLAGRSYEQYF. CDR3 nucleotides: TGTGCCAGCCGAATAAACGGACTAGCGGGCCGCTCCTACGAGCAGTACTTC.

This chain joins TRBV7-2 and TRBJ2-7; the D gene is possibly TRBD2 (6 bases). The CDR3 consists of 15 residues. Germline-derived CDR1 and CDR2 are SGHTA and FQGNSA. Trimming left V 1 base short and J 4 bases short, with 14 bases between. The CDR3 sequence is CASSLDVLAYYEQYF. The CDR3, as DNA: TGTGCCAGCAGCTTAGATGTCCTAGCGTATTACGAGCAGTACTTC.

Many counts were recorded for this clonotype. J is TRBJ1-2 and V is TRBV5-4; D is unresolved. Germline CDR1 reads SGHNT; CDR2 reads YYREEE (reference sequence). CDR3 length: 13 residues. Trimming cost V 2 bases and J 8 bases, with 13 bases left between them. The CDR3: CASSFRQAGGYTF. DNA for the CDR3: TGTGCCAGCAGCTTTAGGCAGGCTGGCGGCTACACCTTC.

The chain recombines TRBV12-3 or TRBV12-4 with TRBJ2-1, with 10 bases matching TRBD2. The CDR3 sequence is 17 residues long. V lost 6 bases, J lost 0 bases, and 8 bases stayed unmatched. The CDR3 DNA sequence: TGTGCCAGCAGCTCTAGCGGGAGAGGAGGCTCCTACAATGAGCAGTTCTTC. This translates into CASSSSGRGGSYNEQFF.

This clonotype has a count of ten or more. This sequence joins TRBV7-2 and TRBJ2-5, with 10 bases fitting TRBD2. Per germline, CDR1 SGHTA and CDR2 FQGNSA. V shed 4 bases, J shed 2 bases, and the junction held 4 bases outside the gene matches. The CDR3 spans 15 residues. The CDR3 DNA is TGTGCCAGCAGCTCACGGACTAGCGGACAAGAGACCCAGTACTTC. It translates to CASSSRTSGQETQYF.

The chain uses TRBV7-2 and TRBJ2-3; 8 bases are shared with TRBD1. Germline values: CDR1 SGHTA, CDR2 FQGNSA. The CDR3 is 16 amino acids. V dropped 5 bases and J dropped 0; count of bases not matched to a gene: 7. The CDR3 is CASSPWTGTSTDTQYF. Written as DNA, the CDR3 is TGTGCCAGCAGCCCCTGGACAGGGACTAGCACAGATACGCAGTATTTT.

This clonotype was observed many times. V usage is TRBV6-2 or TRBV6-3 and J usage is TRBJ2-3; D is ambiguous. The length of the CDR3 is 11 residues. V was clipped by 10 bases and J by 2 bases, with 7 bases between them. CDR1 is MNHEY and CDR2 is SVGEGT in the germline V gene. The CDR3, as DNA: TGTGCCACATCCCTCACAGATACGCAGTATTTT. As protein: CATSLTDTQYF.

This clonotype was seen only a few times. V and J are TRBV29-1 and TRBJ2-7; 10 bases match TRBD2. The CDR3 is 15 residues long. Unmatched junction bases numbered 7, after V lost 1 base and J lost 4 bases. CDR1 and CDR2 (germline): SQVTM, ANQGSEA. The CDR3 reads CSVEGPSGSRYEQYF. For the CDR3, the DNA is TGCAGCGTTGAAGGTCCTAGCGGGAGTCGGTACGAGCAGTACTTC.

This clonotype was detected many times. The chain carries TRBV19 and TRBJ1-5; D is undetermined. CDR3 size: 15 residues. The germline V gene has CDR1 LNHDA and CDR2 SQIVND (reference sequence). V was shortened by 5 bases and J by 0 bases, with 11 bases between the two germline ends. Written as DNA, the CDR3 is TGTGCCAGTAGTCTCCAGCAATATAGCAATCAGCCCCAGCATTTT. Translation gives CASSLQQYSNQPQHF.

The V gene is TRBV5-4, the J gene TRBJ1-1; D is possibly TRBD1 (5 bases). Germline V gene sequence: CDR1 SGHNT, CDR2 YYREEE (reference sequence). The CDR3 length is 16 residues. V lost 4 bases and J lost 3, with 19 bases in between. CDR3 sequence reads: CASSPQGALGDTEAFF. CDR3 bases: TGTGCCAGCAGCCCTCAAGGGGCCCTGGGTGACACTGAAGCTTTCTTT.

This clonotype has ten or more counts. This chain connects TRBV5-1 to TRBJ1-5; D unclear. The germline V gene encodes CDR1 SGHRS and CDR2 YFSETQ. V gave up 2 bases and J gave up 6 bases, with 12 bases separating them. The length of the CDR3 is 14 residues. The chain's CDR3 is CASSLGPAGQPQHF. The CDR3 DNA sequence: TGCGCCAGCAGCTTAGGCCCGGCAGGTCAGCCCCAGCATTTT.

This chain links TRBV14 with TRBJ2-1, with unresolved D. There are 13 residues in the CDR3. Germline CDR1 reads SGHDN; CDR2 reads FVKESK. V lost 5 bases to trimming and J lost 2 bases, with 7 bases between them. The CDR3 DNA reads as TGTGCCAGCAGCGGGCAGACCTACAATGAGCAGTTCTTC. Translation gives CASSGQTYNEQFF. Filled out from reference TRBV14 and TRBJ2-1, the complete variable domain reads EAGVTQFPSHSVIEKGQTVTLRCDPISGHDNLYWYRRVMGKEIKFLLHFVKESKQDESGMPNNRFLAERTGGTYSTLKVQPAELEDSGVYFCASSGQTYNEQFFGPGTRLTVL.

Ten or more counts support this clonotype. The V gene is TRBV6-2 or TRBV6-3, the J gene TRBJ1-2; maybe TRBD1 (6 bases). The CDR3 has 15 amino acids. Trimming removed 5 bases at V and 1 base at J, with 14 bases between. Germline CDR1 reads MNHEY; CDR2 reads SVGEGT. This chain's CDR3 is CASSDLTGLNYGYTF. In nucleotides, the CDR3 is TGTGCCAGCAGTGACCTGACAGGACTTAACTATGGCTACACCTTC.

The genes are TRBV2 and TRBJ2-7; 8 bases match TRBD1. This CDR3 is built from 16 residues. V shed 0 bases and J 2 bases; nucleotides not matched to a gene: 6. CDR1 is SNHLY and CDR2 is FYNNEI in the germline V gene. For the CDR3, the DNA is TGTGCCAGCAGTGAAGCTTACCGGGACAGGACCTACGAGCAGTACTTC. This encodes CASSEAYRDRTYEQYF. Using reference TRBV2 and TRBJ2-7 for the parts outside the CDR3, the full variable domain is EPEVTQTPSHQVTQMGQEVILRCVPISNHLYFYWYRQILGQKVEFLVSFYNNEISEKSEIFDDQFSVERPDGSNFTLKIRSTKLEDSAMYFCASSEAYRDRTYEQYFGPGTRLTVT.

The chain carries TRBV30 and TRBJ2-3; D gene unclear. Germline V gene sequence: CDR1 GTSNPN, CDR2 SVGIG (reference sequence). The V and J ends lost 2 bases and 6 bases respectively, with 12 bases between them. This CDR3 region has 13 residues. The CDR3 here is CAWSPDRVDTQYF. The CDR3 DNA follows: TGTGCCTGGAGTCCCGACCGCGTGGATACGCAGTATTTT.

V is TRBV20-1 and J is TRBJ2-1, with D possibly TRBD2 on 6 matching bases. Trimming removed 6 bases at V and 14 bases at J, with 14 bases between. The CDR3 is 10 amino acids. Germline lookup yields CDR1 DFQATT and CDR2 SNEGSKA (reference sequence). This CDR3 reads CSALAAGKFF. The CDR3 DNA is TGCAGTGCCTTAGCGGCGGGGAAGTTCTTC.

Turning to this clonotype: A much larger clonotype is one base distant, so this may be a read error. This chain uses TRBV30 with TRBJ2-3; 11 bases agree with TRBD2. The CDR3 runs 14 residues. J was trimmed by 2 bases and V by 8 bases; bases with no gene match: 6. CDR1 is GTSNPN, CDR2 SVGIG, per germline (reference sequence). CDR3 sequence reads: CADTLAGDTDTQYF. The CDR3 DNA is TGTGCCGACACACTAGCGGGAGACACAGATACGCAGTATTTT. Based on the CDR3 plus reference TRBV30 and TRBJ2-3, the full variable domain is SQTIHQWPATLVQPVGSPLSLECTVEGTSNPNLYWYRQAAGRGLQLLFYSVGIGQISSEVPQNLSASRPQDRQFILSSKKLLLSDSGFYLCADTLAGDTDTQYFGPGTRLTVL.

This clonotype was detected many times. Here the CDR3 reads CSVVGFGGTSGPDTQYF. CDR3 nucleotides: TGCAGCGTTGTCGGGTTTGGGGGGACTAGCGGGCCAGATACGCAGTATTTT. The chain couples TRBV29-1 to TRBJ2-3, with 12 bases fitting TRBD2. The J segment lost 4 bases and the V segment lost 4 bases, leaving 12 bases of the junction unmatched. CDR3 length: 17 residues. CDR1 and CDR2 (germline): SQVTM, ANQGSEA.

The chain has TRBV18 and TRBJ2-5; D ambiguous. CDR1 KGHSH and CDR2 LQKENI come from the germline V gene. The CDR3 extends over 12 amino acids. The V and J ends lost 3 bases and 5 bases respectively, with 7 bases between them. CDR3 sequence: CASSPIAETQYF. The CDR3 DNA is TGTGCCAGCTCACCGATCGCTGAGACCCAGTACTTC. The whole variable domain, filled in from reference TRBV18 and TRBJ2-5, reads NAGVMQNPRHLVRRRGQEARLRCSPMKGHSHVYWYRQLPEEGLKFMVYLQKENIIDESGMPKERFSAEFPKEGPSILRIQQVVRGDSAAYFCASSPIAETQYFGPGTRLLVL.

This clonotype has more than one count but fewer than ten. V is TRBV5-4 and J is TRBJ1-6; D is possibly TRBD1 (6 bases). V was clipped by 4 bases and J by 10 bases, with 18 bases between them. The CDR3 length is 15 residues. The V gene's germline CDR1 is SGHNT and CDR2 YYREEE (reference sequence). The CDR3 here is CASSNGGGAKSPLHF. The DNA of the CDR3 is TGTGCCAGCAGCAACGGTGGGGGGGCGAAATCACCCCTCCACTTT.

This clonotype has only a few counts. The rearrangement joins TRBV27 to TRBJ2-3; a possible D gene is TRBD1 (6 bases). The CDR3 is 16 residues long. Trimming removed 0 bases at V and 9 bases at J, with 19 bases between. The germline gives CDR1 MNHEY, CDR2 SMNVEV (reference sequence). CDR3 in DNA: TGTGCCAGCAGTTTATCGTCGACAGGAGCACGGGGAACGCAGTATTTT. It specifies CASSLSSTGARGTQYF.

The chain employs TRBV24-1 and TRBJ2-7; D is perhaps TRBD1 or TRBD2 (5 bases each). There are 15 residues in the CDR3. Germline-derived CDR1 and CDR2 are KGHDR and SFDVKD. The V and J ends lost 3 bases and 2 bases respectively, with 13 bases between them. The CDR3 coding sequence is TGTGCCACCAGTGATGGCCGGGACCACGCCTACGAGCAGTACTTC. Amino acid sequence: CATSDGRDHAYEQYF.